Following are 13 T cell receptor beta chains from one sample sequenced in a study of T cell responses to AZD1222 COVID-19 vaccine. Clones were read by immunoSEQ multiplex PCR, and TCRdb kept only the in-frame ones, dropping some. Of about 130,000 clones listed, around 91% were seen once; the top ten hold around 4.5%. The sequencing used peripheral blood, collected on day 0 of MenACWY control vaccination. These TCRs come from an adult in good health.

This clone came up once. The chain couples TRBV6-5 to TRBJ1-2, with D unclear. Trimming cost V 4 bases and J 4 bases, with 16 bases left between them. Germline V gene lookup returns CDR1 MNHEY and CDR2 SVGAGI. This CDR3 is built from 15 residues. CDR3 DNA: TGTGCCAGCAGTTCCAAGGGTTATGGAGGCTATGGCTACACCTTC. Translated: CASSSKGYGGYGYTF.

The J gene is TRBJ2-3, the V gene TRBV7-2; the match to TRBD2 covers 10 bases. CDR1 is SGHTA, CDR2 FQGNSA, per germline. Trimming removed 5 bases from V and 8 bases from J; junction bases left unmatched: 10. The CDR3 has 15 residues. CDR3 amino acids: CASSIAGTSEFTQYF. CDR3 DNA sequence: TGTGCCAGCAGCATTGCCGGGACTAGCGAGTTTACGCAGTATTTT.

J is TRBJ2-1 and V is TRBV6-1; the D gene is possibly TRBD2 (6 bases). Germline V lookup: CDR1 MNHNS, CDR2 SASEGT. Trimming removed 0 bases from V and 2 bases from J, with 11 bases in between. This CDR3 spans 16 amino acids. CDR3 protein: CASSEAGLPPYNEQFF. In nucleotides, the CDR3 is TGTGCCAGCAGTGAAGCCGGACTACCGCCCTACAATGAGCAGTTCTTC.

The chain combines TRBV5-5 with TRBJ1-1, with 11 bases that match TRBD1. Germline CDR1 is SGHKS and CDR2 is YYEKEE (reference sequence). The V gene end was trimmed by 5 bases and the J gene end by 0 bases; junction bases not matched to a gene: 15. The CDR3 sequence is 19 residues long. This CDR3 reads CASRPTGTGGLGMNTEAFF. Here the CDR3 DNA reads TGTGCCAGCAGGCCTACCGGGACAGGGGGTCTGGGGATGAACACTGAAGCTTTCTTT.

This chain links TRBV20-1 with TRBJ1-4; no firm D call. Germline CDR1 is DFQATT and CDR2 is SNEGSKA (reference sequence). The CDR3 consists of 11 residues. CDR3 DNA sequence: TGCACCTCCCCCTTCGATGGAAAACTGTTTTTT. Translation: CTSPFDGKLFF.

This clone was seen a few times. The V and J genes are TRBV11-2 and TRBJ1-2, with D possibly TRBD1 on 6 matching bases. The V and J ends lost 4 bases and 2 bases respectively, with 8 bases between them. Per the germline V gene, CDR1 is SGHAT and CDR2 is FQNNGV. This CDR3 contains 13 residues. CDR3 nucleotides: TGTGCCAGCAGCTCGGGACAAAACTATGGCTACACCTTC. Translated: CASSSGQNYGYTF.

The J gene is TRBJ1-2, the V gene TRBV2; 8 bases agree with TRBD1. J was trimmed by 6 bases and V by 2 bases; bases with no gene match: 8. The CDR3 consists of 15 residues. Looked up from germline, CDR1 is SNHLY and CDR2 is FYNNEI. The CDR3 coding sequence is TGTGCCAGCAGTGAACAGGGACAGGCTCGGAATGGCTACACCTTC. Residues: CASSEQGQARNGYTF.

J is TRBJ2-1 and V is TRBV6-2 or TRBV6-3; TRBD2 matches 9 bases. Looked up from germline, CDR1 is MNHEY and CDR2 is SVGEGT. This CDR3 region has 15 residues. V gave up 5 bases and J gave up 8 bases; unmatched junction bases: 10. In nucleotides, the CDR3 is TGTGCCAGCAGTACCGACTTAGCGGGGGTCTATGAGCAGTTCTTC. Protein: CASSTDLAGVYEQFF.

DNA for the CDR3: TGTGCCAGCAGTTACTTCGCAGGTGTTAGCAATGAGCAGTTCTTC. Protein: CASSYFAGVSNEQFF. The chain carries TRBV6-5 and TRBJ2-1; D unclear. This CDR3 region has 15 residues. Trimming cost V 1 base and J 6 bases, with 13 bases left between them. The germline gives CDR1 MNHEY, CDR2 SVGAGI.

V gene TRBV5-6 combines with J gene TRBJ2-7, with 12 bases aligning to TRBD2. Per the germline V gene, CDR1 is SGHDT and CDR2 is YYEEEE. This CDR3 has 14 residues. V was pared by 0 bases and J by 6 bases, with 1 base of the junction left unmatched. CDR3 in amino acids: CASSLGLAGAEQYF. Written as DNA, the CDR3 is TGTGCCAGCAGCTTGGGACTAGCGGGAGCCGAGCAGTACTTC.

CDR3 residues: CATSRDQTGVYGYTF. CDR3 DNA sequence: TGTGCCACCAGCAGAGATCAGACAGGGGTCTATGGCTACACCTTC. The gene calls are TRBV15 and TRBJ1-2; 8 bases are shared with TRBD1. This CDR3 region has 15 residues. The J segment lost 4 bases and the V segment lost 0 bases, leaving 4 bases of the junction unmatched. CDR1 and CDR2 (germline): LNHNV, YYDKDF (reference sequence).

V is TRBV5-4 and J is TRBJ2-7, with 7 bases that match TRBD2. The CDR3 has 15 amino acids. Germline CDR1 SGHNT, CDR2 YYREEE (reference sequence). V was pared by 5 bases and J by 0 bases, with 8 bases of the junction left unmatched. In DNA form, the CDR3 reads TGTGCCAGCAGTAGGAGCGGGGAGAGCTCCTACGAGCAGTACGTC. As protein: CASSRSGESSYEQYV.

The rearrangement links TRBV19 to TRBJ2-2; 10 bases are shared with TRBD1. This CDR3 has 16 amino acids. Germline V gene lookup returns CDR1 LNHDA and CDR2 SQIVND (reference sequence). The V gene end was trimmed by 3 bases and the J gene end by 1 base; junction bases not matched to a gene: 2. The chain's CDR3 is CASSIRDRGNTGELFF. For the CDR3, the DNA is TGTGCCAGTAGTATTCGGGACAGGGGGAACACCGGGGAGCTGTTTTTT. The whole variable domain, filled in from reference TRBV19 and TRBJ2-2, reads DGGITQSPKYLFRKEGQNVTLSCEQNLNHDAMYWYRQDPGQGLRLIYYSQIVNDFQKGDIAEGYSVSREKKESFPLTVTSAQKNPTAFYLCASSIRDRGNTGELFFGEGSRLTVL.